Included here is one TCR beta chain sequence, with context. The antigen is unknown. The table came from immunoSEQ multiplex PCR; TCRdb's copy has only in-frame clones and leaves some out. The sample yields about 140,000 clones, about 93% seen once. V was trimmed by 4 bases and J by 7 bases, leaving 15 bases between them. CDR3 size: 13 residues. Germline CDR1 and CDR2: SGDLS and YYNGEE. The entry originates in a study of T cell responses to AZD1222 COVID-19 vaccine. General observations from the study: Of spike-specific TCRs, nearly half reportedly target regions left unmutated in variants.

This chain joins TRBV9 and TRBJ2-7; no clear D gene. This clonotype originated in an adult in good health. The specimen was peripheral blood, collected on day 0 of AZD1222 vaccination. CDR3 protein: CASSLDTPGEQYF. The CDR3 DNA sequence: TGTGCCAGCAGCCTTGACACGCCCGGGGAGCAGTACTTC.